This entry concerns a single T cell receptor beta chain. Arm-PCR of CDR3 regions and iRepertoire HTBI primers were used to build TCR beta libraries. MiXCR, run by TCRdb on the multiplex PCR reads, gives a single entry per CDR3 protein. The sample lists 600,000 to 850,000 distinct CDR3 sequences, 30% occurring once. This entry is derived from a study of regulatory T cells in long-lasting Graves disease. The junction had 10 bases not matched to a gene; V was cut back by 3 bases and J by 6 bases. CDR1 and CDR2 from the germline V gene are MDHEN and SYDVKM. The CDR3 spans 15 residues. As for time point: persistent/refractory GD, antithyroid drugs over 5 years with positive TRAb. PBMCs provided the RNA from which the TCR library was made. EDTA tubes held approximately 8.8 milliliters of peripheral blood from each patient.

The specimen was peripheral blood mononuclear cells (PBMCs), collected when the disease was refractory, from a patient treated with antithyroid drugs. This TCR was recovered from a female donor with Graves disease. This chain links TRBV28 with TRBJ2-7, with TRBD2 matching 8 bases. In nucleotides, the CDR3 is TGTGCCAGCAGTTTTCTGCTAGCGGGCTCGATCGAGCAGTACTTC. Amino acid sequence: CASSFLLAGSIEQYF.